These T cell receptor beta chains were read from a single sample in a study of glioma-infiltrating T cells. TCRdb reanalysed the multiplex PCR reads using MiXCR and keeps one entry per CDR3 protein. The sample lists about 130,000 distinct CDR3 sequences, 24% occurring once. The sequenced sample consisted of glioma tissue, nonneoplastic brain tissue, or PBMCs (not recorded which). Receptors originate from a human donor with low-grade glioma or glioblastoma, undergoing nonglioma brain surgery, or in good health (not recorded which). CDR3s include the opening cysteine and the closing phenylalanine or tryptophan. D genes are given only for firm matches. Size is omitted from some rows. Given values are once, few, many or a class for expanded clones.

J: TRBJ2-3; size: -; V: TRBV7-8; D: -; DNA: TGTGCCAGCAGCTTATTAGTTCCCCCAGATACGCAGTATTTT; CDR3: CASSLLVPPDTQYF
J: TRBJ2-3; size: -; V: TRBV29-1; D: TRBD1; DNA: TGCAGCGTTGAATCAGGGGGCGCAACGGATACGCAGTATTTT; CDR3: CSVESGGATDTQYF
J: TRBJ1-4; size: -; V: TRBV7-2; D: -; DNA: TGTGCCAGCAGCTTACAATCAGGCGCTAATGAAAAACTGTTTTTT; CDR3: CASSLQSGANEKLFF
J: TRBJ2-5; size: -; V: TRBV5-1; D: -; DNA: TGCGCCAGCAGCTTGAGGATCCAAGAGACCCAGTACTTC; CDR3: CASSLRIQETQYF
J: TRBJ1-5; size: -; V: TRBV3-1; D: TRBD1; DNA: TGTGCCAGCAGCCAAGGAGGACAGGTCAATCAGCCCCAGCATTTT; CDR3: CASSQGGQVNQPQHF
J: TRBJ1-1; size: many; V: TRBV6-1; D: -; DNA: TGTGCCAGCAGTGAAAGAGTCAGGGACGCTGAAGCTTTCTTT; CDR3: CASSERVRDAEAFF
J: TRBJ2-3; size: many; V: TRBV7-2; D: -; DNA: TGTGCCAGCAGCTCCCAGGGGGGGTTGTCGGATACGCAGTATTTT; CDR3: CASSSQGGLSDTQYF
J: TRBJ1-2; size: -; V: TRBV6-5; D: TRBD1; DNA: TGTGCCAGAAGTTACGGATTACAGGGGAACTATGGCTACACCTTC; CDR3: CARSYGLQGNYGYTF
J: TRBJ2-5; size: many; V: TRBV20-1; D: -; DNA: TGCAGTGCTACGTCTCCAGGGGTAATACAGACCCAGTACTTC; CDR3: CSATSPGVIQTQYF
J: TRBJ2-5; size: many; V: TRBV27; D: TRBD1; DNA: TGTGCCAGCAGTATCAGGGGGGAGACCCAGTACTTC; CDR3: CASSIRGETQYF
J: TRBJ2-3; size: few; V: TRBV29-1; D: -; DNA: TGCAGCGTCCACCGGACAACTAGCACAGATACGCAGTATTTT; CDR3: CSVHRTTSTDTQYF
J: TRBJ1-5; size: few; V: TRBV7-8; D: -; DNA: TGTGCCAGCAGGGGGGGGGGGAGCAATCAGCCCCAGCATTTT; CDR3: CASRGGGSNQPQHF
J: TRBJ2-4; size: -; V: TRBV11-3; D: -; DNA: TGTGCCAGCAGCCTTGGGCCTGTGACGGGGGCCAACATTCAGCACTTC; CDR3: CASSLGPVTGANIQHF
J: TRBJ1-2; size: -; V: TRBV6-2/TRBV6-3; D: TRBD1; DNA: TGTGCCATCAGGGTCCCGGGACAGGGAAACTATGGCTACACCTTC; CDR3: CAIRVPGQGNYGYTF
J: TRBJ2-5; size: -; V: TRBV2; D: TRBD2; DNA: TGTGCCAGCAGTGAAGATCGGGGGGGGCCGAAGACCCAGTACTTC; CDR3: CASSEDRGGPKTQYF
J: TRBJ1-5; size: -; V: TRBV28; D: -; DNA: TGTGCCAGCAGCGCACAGGGAGTAGGACAGCCCCAGCATTTT; CDR3: CASSAQGVGQPQHF
J: TRBJ1-4; size: few; V: TRBV12-3/TRBV12-4; D: -; DNA: TGTGCCAGCAGTTTACAGGGAGGGCATGAAAAACTGTTTTTT; CDR3: CASSLQGGHEKLFF
J: TRBJ2-3; size: few; V: TRBV24-1; D: -; DNA: TGTGCCACCAGTGATCCCTTGTTGGAGGGCCCAGATACGCAGTATTTT; CDR3: CATSDPLLEGPDTQYF
J: TRBJ1-2; size: few; V: TRBV19; D: -; DNA: TGTGCCAGCCAGCGAAACTATGGCTACACCTTC; CDR3: CASQRNYGYTF
J: TRBJ1-1; size: many; V: TRBV27; D: -; DNA: TGTGCCAGCAGTTTATCCGGCCCCAACACTGAAGCTTTCTTT; CDR3: CASSLSGPNTEAFF
J: TRBJ2-5; size: many; V: TRBV20-1; D: -; DNA: TGCAGTGCTAGCACGGGCGGAGAGACCCAGTACTTC; CDR3: CSASTGGETQYF
J: TRBJ1-6; size: -; V: TRBV11-1; D: TRBD1; DNA: TGTGCCAGCAGCTTACAGAGGGGGCGAGATTCACCCCTCCACTTT; CDR3: CASSLQRGRDSPLHF
J: TRBJ2-1; size: many; V: TRBV24-1; D: -; DNA: TGTGCCACCAGTGATCAGGGACAAGGGAGCGATGAGCAGTTCTTC; CDR3: CATSDQGQGSDEQFF
J: TRBJ2-3; size: many; V: TRBV28; D: -; DNA: TGTGCCAGCAGTCGGACTACCGGGCGGGGGCCTAAGGAAGATACGCAGTATTTT; CDR3: CASSRTTGRGPKEDTQYF
J: TRBJ2-1; size: -; V: TRBV5-1; D: TRBD1; DNA: TGCGCCAGCAGCTTGGTCAGGGGGCCCAATGAGCAGTTCTTC; CDR3: CASSLVRGPNEQFF
J: TRBJ2-1; size: few; V: TRBV5-5; D: -; DNA: TGTGCCAGCAGCTCTAGGGGGGCCTACAATGAGCAGTTCTTC; CDR3: CASSSRGAYNEQFF
J: TRBJ2-3; size: many; V: TRBV15; D: TRBD2; DNA: TGTGCCACCAGCAGAAGTACTAGCGGGGGAGCGACAGATACGCAGTATTTT; CDR3: CATSRSTSGGATDTQYF
J: TRBJ2-5; size: few; V: TRBV4-1; D: -; DNA: TGCGCCAGCAGCCAAGATTCGGGGGGCTATACGGAGACCCAGTACTTC; CDR3: CASSQDSGGYTETQYF
J: TRBJ1-6; size: few; V: TRBV6-1; D: TRBD1; DNA: TGTGCCAGCAACATCGACAGGGCTGGGAATTCACCCCTCCACTTT; CDR3: CASNIDRAGNSPLHF
J: TRBJ2-1; size: few; V: TRBV5-1; D: -; DNA: TGCGCCAGCAGCTTCGGGGCTACCAATGAGCAGTTCTTC; CDR3: CASSFGATNEQFF
J: TRBJ1-5; size: many; V: TRBV27; D: TRBD1; DNA: TGTGCCAGCAAGCCAGGGGGGAGCAATCAGCCCCAGCATTTT; CDR3: CASKPGGSNQPQHF
J: TRBJ2-3; size: many; V: TRBV4-1; D: -; DNA: TGCGCCAGCAGCCAAGGAGAGGGGACTAGCACAGATACGCAGTATTTT; CDR3: CASSQGEGTSTDTQYF
J: TRBJ1-5; size: few; V: TRBV5-1; D: TRBD1; DNA: TGCGCCAGCAGCCCCCGGGACAGGGGGTACATAGGAAATCAGCCCCAGCATTTT; CDR3: CASSPRDRGYIGNQPQHF
J: TRBJ1-1; size: few; V: TRBV18; D: TRBD1; DNA: TGTGCCAGCTCACCAGGAGACAGGGGACCTGAAGCTTTCTTT; CDR3: CASSPGDRGPEAFF
J: TRBJ2-4; size: many; V: TRBV7-9; D: -; DNA: TGTGCCAGCAGCCCACCCGGACGGACAAAAAACATTCAGTACTTC; CDR3: CASSPPGRTKNIQYF
J: TRBJ1-2; size: -; V: TRBV7-9; D: -; DNA: TGTGCCAGCAGCTTAGCGGGCACTACTCATGGCTACACCTTC; CDR3: CASSLAGTTHGYTF